This TCR beta chain is drawn from a study of beta chain features in type 1 diabetes. Background on the study: Examination spanned some 100 million sorted cells from all samples. Study results and caveats: The study found fewer insertions and more deletions at VDJ junctions in type 1 diabetes patients. Within each of all four CD4+ subsets, Type 1 diabetes patients had TCRB CDR3s that were moderately but significantly shorter. Researchers cautioned that cDNA sequencing could over-represent cells with high TCR expression.

Isolated RNA was reverse transcribed in full, so expressed TCRB transcripts were sequenced. Profiling relied on immunoSEQ multiplex PCR, and the TCRdb table lists in-frame clones only, not all of them. The sample lists about 700,000 clones; roughly 13% were seen once. This CDR3 has 13 amino acids. V shed 3 bases and J 6 bases; nucleotides not matched to a gene: 3. From germline, CDR1 is SEHNR and CDR2 FQNEAQ (reference sequence). The purity of all sorted populations exceeded 95%. This clone has a handful of counts. Antigen unknown. Material for sequencing was naive CD4+ T cells from blood. This sequence originates from a man aged 18 to 30 with type 1 diabetes. V is TRBV7-9 and J is TRBJ1-2, with 8 bases identical to TRBD1. The CDR3 reads CASSFGQGHGYTF. Written as DNA, the CDR3 is TGTGCCAGCAGCTTTGGACAGGGCCATGGCTACACCTTC.